These 26 T cell receptor beta chains were all obtained from the same sample, sequenced in a study of cytomegalovirus exposure and HLA in healthy donors. With 60 Vbeta and 13 Jbeta primers, the PCR was carried out. Clones were sequenced by immunoSEQ multiplex PCR, and TCRdb holds only the in-frame ones, with some missing. This sample yields 62,000 or so clones, of which about 80% are seen a single time; 4.3% belongs to the top ten. The sample taken for sequencing was PBMCs. The receptors shown here come from a man younger than 40 in good health and CMV-seronegative.

The CDR3 DNA is TGTGCCACAACCCCGGGACAGAGGAACACTGAAGCTTTCTTT. This encodes CATTPGQRNTEAFF. V usage is TRBV2 and J usage is TRBJ1-1, with 7 bases that match TRBD1. Germline V gene data show CDR1 as SNHLY and CDR2 as FYNNEI. J was trimmed by 1 base and V by 10 bases; bases with no gene match: 9. The CDR3 covers 14 residues.

This chain links TRBV2 with TRBJ2-1; D remains ambiguous. The germline CDR1 and CDR2 sequences are SNHLY and FYNNEI. The V gene lost 2 bases and the J gene lost 5 bases, with 4 bases spanning the gap. The CDR3 extends over 12 amino acids. In nucleotides, the CDR3 is TGTGCCAGCAGTGAACAGAACAATGAGCAGTTCTTC. Its translation: CASSEQNNEQFF.

The chain is built from TRBV5-8 and TRBJ1-1; 11 bases are shared with TRBD1. The junction had 3 bases not matched to a gene; V was cut back by 0 bases and J by 2 bases. This CDR3 region has 16 residues. The germline V gene encodes CDR1 SGHTS and CDR2 YDEGEE. CDR3 nucleotides: TGTGCCAGCAGCTTGGAGGGACAGGGGGACAACACTGAAGCTTTCTTT. Translating gives CASSLEGQGDNTEAFF.

In DNA form, the CDR3 reads TGTGCCTGGAGTGGGCGGGGATCCTACGAGCAGTACTTC. Its translation: CAWSGRGSYEQYF. The chain recombines TRBV30 with TRBJ2-7, with a weak D call TRBD2 (6 bases). Germline values: CDR1 GTSNPN, CDR2 SVGIG (reference sequence). This CDR3 region has 13 residues. Trimming removed 1 base from V and 1 base from J, with 8 bases in between.

In this sample, this clone turned up a few times. The chain uses TRBV6-5 and TRBJ2-6, with 8 bases aligning to TRBD1. The CDR3 contains 15 residues. Germline V gene lookup returns CDR1 MNHEY and CDR2 SVGAGI. J gave up 0 bases and V 6 bases, and 1 base lay outside the gene matches. The CDR3 DNA reads as TGTGCCAGCAGAGACAGGGGCTCTGGGGCCAACGTCCTGACTTTC. Amino acid sequence: CASRDRGSGANVLTF.

The CDR3 spells CASSQEPLAGGLNTGELFF. In DNA, the CDR3 is TGCGCCAGCAGCCAAGAACCGCTAGCGGGGGGGCTGAACACCGGGGAGCTGTTTTTT. The chain recombines TRBV4-1 with TRBJ2-2; 12 nucleotides line up with TRBD2. Germline CDR1 MGHRA, CDR2 YSYEKL. The CDR3 spans 19 residues. V trimming: 0 bases; J trimming: 1 base; junction bases outside the gene matches: 6.

The CDR3 bases are TGTGCCAGCAGCGTAGGGCAGGGGTGGCCAGATACGCAGTATTTT. Translation: CASSVGQGWPDTQYF. The chain links TRBV9 to TRBJ2-3; tentative D call: TRBD1 (6 bases). This CDR3 has 15 residues. Germline V gives CDR1 SGDLS, CDR2 YYNGEE. Deletions cut 0 bases from V and 4 bases from J, with 12 bases between.

This clone came up a few times. The chain carries TRBV10-2 and TRBJ1-5, with D unresolved. CDR1 and CDR2 (germline): WSHSY, SAAADI. With 1 base removed from V and 4 bases from J, the gap between germline ends came to 5 bases. This CDR3 has 13 residues. In nucleotides, the CDR3 is TGCGCCAGCAGTGAGTTTCAAAATCAGCCCCAGCATTTT. Protein product: CASSEFQNQPQHF.

The chain uses TRBV28 and TRBJ2-7; D unresolved. The CDR3 has 12 amino acids. From germline, CDR1 is MDHEN and CDR2 SYDVKM. V was shortened by 8 bases and J by 4 bases, with 12 bases between the two germline ends. The CDR3, as DNA: TGTGCCAGCCGACAACTGGGTTACGAGCAGTACTTC. This gives the protein CASRQLGYEQYF.

The chain couples TRBV7-2 to TRBJ1-5, with TRBD1 identical over 7 bases. CDR1 is SGHTA and CDR2 is FQGNSA in the germline V gene. The CDR3 is made up of 14 amino acids. J gave up 6 bases and V 5 bases, and 7 bases lay outside the gene matches. The CDR3 bases are TGTGCCAGCAGCGACCAGGGGGAAGGTCAGCCCCAGCATTTT. This translates into CASSDQGEGQPQHF.

This clone has a single count. The rearrangement links TRBV13 to TRBJ1-3; D is ambiguous. This CDR3 comprises 14 residues. Germline-derived CDR1 and CDR2 are PRHDT and FYEKMQ (reference sequence). Trimming stripped 3 bases from V and 0 bases from J, with 6 bases between. CDR3 loop: CASSFGTSGNTIYF. DNA for the CDR3: TGTGCCAGCAGCTTCGGTACCTCTGGAAACACCATATATTTT.

This chain uses TRBV27 with TRBJ1-2; 7 nucleotides match TRBD1. J gave up 0 bases and V 10 bases, and 14 bases lay outside the gene matches. The CDR3 is 16 amino acids. CDR1 is MNHEY, CDR2 SMNVEV, per germline (reference sequence). The DNA of the CDR3 is TGTGCCACTCGAACCGGGACAGCTTACCCTAACTATGGCTACACCTTC. Protein product: CATRTGTAYPNYGYTF.

The genes are TRBV7-2 and TRBJ2-3; the match to TRBD2 covers 12 bases. V gave up 5 bases and J gave up 7 bases; unmatched junction bases: 10. The length of the CDR3 is 16 residues. Germline CDR1 is SGHTA and CDR2 is FQGNSA. This CDR3 is CASSPRLAGESNTQYF. The CDR3 DNA reads TGTGCCAGCAGCCCTAGACTAGCGGGGGAGAGTAATACGCAGTATTTT.

In its sample, this clone was seen a few times. J is TRBJ1-2 and V is TRBV6-5, with a weak D call TRBD1 (6 bases). CDR3 length equals 13 residues. The V gene's germline CDR1 is MNHEY and CDR2 SVGAGI. V was shortened by 4 bases and J by 4 bases, with 10 bases between the two germline ends. CDR3 sequence: CASSSGQSYGYTF. CDR3 sequence (DNA): TGTGCCAGCAGTTCGGGACAAAGCTATGGCTACACCTTC.

The chain links TRBV19 to TRBJ1-5; weak D call: TRBD1 (6 bases). Trimming removed 1 base at V and 9 bases at J, with 13 bases between. The CDR3 totals 14 residues. CDR1 and CDR2 from the germline V gene are LNHDA and SQIVND (reference sequence). This CDR3 reads CASSIGGGGSPQHF. Here the CDR3 DNA reads TGTGCCAGTAGTATAGGAGGGGGGGGTTCGCCCCAGCATTTT.

This clone was counted once. The rearrangement links TRBV7-6 to TRBJ1-4, with D possibly being TRBD1 (6 bases). V was cut by 3 bases and J by 0 bases, with 11 bases left in between. The CDR3 sequence is 16 residues long. Germline CDR1 SGHVS, CDR2 FNYEAQ. The CDR3 is CASSLTGVATNEKLFF. The DNA for the CDR3 is TGTGCCAGCAGCTTGACAGGAGTTGCAACTAATGAAAAACTGTTTTTT.

The rearrangement joins TRBV27 to TRBJ1-4; tentatively, D is TRBD1 (5 bases). Trimming shortened V by 6 bases and J by 6 bases, and 11 bases separated the two germline ends. The length of the CDR3 is 13 residues. CDR1 is MNHEY and CDR2 is SMNVEV in the germline V gene (reference sequence). This CDR3 reads CASSPTGDEKLFF. Written as DNA, the CDR3 is TGTGCCAGCAGCCCGACGGGGGATGAAAAACTGTTTTTT.

The V call is TRBV6-5, the J call TRBJ2-3; D not resolved. The CDR3 contains 12 residues. V was clipped by 2 bases and J by 4 bases, with 4 bases between them. Germline V gives CDR1 MNHEY, CDR2 SVGAGI. This CDR3 is CASSYGPDTQYF. The CDR3 nucleotides are TGTGCCAGCAGTTACGGGCCAGATACGCAGTATTTT.

This sequence joins TRBV11-2 and TRBJ2-5; 7 nucleotides match TRBD1. This CDR3 contains 15 residues. Trimming cost V 8 bases and J 3 bases; bases outside gene matches: 12. CDR1 and CDR2 from the germline V gene are SGHAT and FQNNGV. CDR3 in amino acids: CASRTRQGMKETQYF. The CDR3 DNA is TGTGCCAGCCGAACAAGACAGGGAATGAAAGAGACCCAGTACTTC.

This chain joins TRBV29-1 and TRBJ2-7; D is perhaps TRBD1 (6 bases). CDR1 SQVTM and CDR2 ANQGSEA come from the germline V gene. This CDR3 has 14 residues. The V gene lost 6 bases and the J gene lost 0 bases, with 15 bases spanning the gap. CDR3 nucleotide sequence: TGCAGCGTAATAGACAGGACCCTCTCCTACGAGCAGTACTTC. Translated, it gives CSVIDRTLSYEQYF.

This clone was detected only a few times. The rearrangement links TRBV11-2 to TRBJ2-7; 9 bases are shared with TRBD2. CDR1 and CDR2 from the germline V gene are SGHAT and FQNNGV. Trimming removed 3 bases from V and 7 bases from J; junction bases left unmatched: 7. This CDR3 region has 14 residues. In DNA, the CDR3 is TGTGCCAGCAGCTTGGTGGTAGCGGGAGCTGAGCAGTACTTC. Translation: CASSLVVAGAEQYF. Variable domain in full (rest from reference TRBV11-2 and TRBJ2-7): EAGVAQSPRYKIIEKRQSVAFWCNPISGHATLYWYQQILGQGPKLLIQFQNNGVVDDSQLPKDRFSAERLKGVDSTLKIQPAKLEDSAVYLCASSLVVAGAEQYFGPGTRLTVT.

The V call is TRBV13, the J call TRBJ2-3, with 10 bases identical to TRBD2. Germline values: CDR1 PRHDT, CDR2 FYEKMQ (reference sequence). Trimming removed 4 bases from V and 2 bases from J; junction bases left unmatched: 3. The CDR3 sequence is 15 residues long. The CDR3 DNA is TGTGCCAGCAGCTCTAGCGGGGGTGTCACAGATACGCAGTATTTT. This translates into CASSSSGGVTDTQYF.

In this sample, this clone turned up a few times. The chain combines TRBV5-6 with TRBJ2-7, with TRBD1 identical over 10 bases. The CDR3 has 15 amino acids. Losses at the gene ends were 0 bases for V and 7 bases for J; bases not matched to a gene: 7. Per the germline V gene, CDR1 is SGHDT and CDR2 is YYEEEE. The CDR3 DNA reads as TGTGCCAGCAGCTTGGAAGGGACAGGGGATAGGGAGCAGTACTTC. This gives the protein CASSLEGTGDREQYF. Together with reference TRBV5-6 and TRBJ2-7, the CDR3 gives the full variable domain: DAGVTQSPTHLIKTRGQQVTLRCSPKSGHDTVSWYQQALGQGPQFIFQYYEEEERQRGNFPDRFSGHQFPNYSSELNVNALLLGDSALYLCASSLEGTGDREQYFGPGTRLTVT.

This CDR3 reads CASSLARQGETLREAFF. The CDR3 DNA is TGCGCCAGCAGCTTGGCCAGACAGGGCGAAACTCTTCGAGAAGCTTTCTTT. The chain recombines TRBV5-1 with TRBJ1-1, with TRBD1 matching over 7 bases. The trim removed 0 bases at V and 8 bases at J, leaving 16 bases unmatched. CDR1 is SGHRS and CDR2 is YFSETQ in the germline V gene. This CDR3 comprises 17 residues. The complete variable domain, with remaining parts taken from reference TRBV5-1 and TRBJ1-1, reads KAGVTQTPRYLIKTRGQQVTLSCSPISGHRSVSWYQQTPGQGLQFLFEYFSETQRNKGNFPGRFSGRQFSNSRSEMNVSTLELGDSALYLCASSLARQGETLREAFFGQGTRLTVV.

The DNA of the CDR3 is TGCGCCAGCAGCGCTCGGACAGGGAACGCCTTGGAGCAGTACTTC. It translates to CASSARTGNALEQYF. The rearrangement joins TRBV4-3 to TRBJ2-7; TRBD1 matches 8 bases. Trimming cost V 5 bases and J 7 bases; bases outside gene matches: 13. This CDR3 has 15 amino acids. Germline V gene sequence: CDR1 LGHNA, CDR2 YSLEER.

The V call is TRBV11-2, the J call TRBJ2-5, with 16 positions matching TRBD2. Germline CDR1 is SGHAT and CDR2 is FQNNGV. The CDR3 runs to 18 residues. J was trimmed by 9 bases and V by 1 base; bases with no gene match: 11. This CDR3 is CASSLGGLAGGQRGAQYF. DNA for the CDR3: TGTGCCAGCAGCTTAGGGGGACTAGCGGGAGGGCAGCGTGGGGCCCAGTACTTC.